These 27 T cell receptor beta chains originate from one sample sequenced in a study of PD-1 blockade in classical Hodgkin lymphoma. Method: immunoSEQ multiplex PCR; TCRdb's copy keeps in-frame clones and lacks some. The sample carries about 15,000 clones, roughly 89% recorded once. Specified time point: cycle 4 day 1 (C4D1), after 5 to 7 weeks of nivolumab. Every one of the patients relapsed after autologous stem cell transplantation (brentuximab vedotin exposure was variable). CD8+ T cells were isolated from thawed PBMCs by magnetic negative selection. The specimen comprised CD8+ T cells from blood, sampled before the fourth cycle of nivolumab. The receptors here all came from a human donor with classical Hodgkin lymphoma.

The V and J genes are TRBV7-6 and TRBJ2-5, with 9 bases aligning to TRBD2. Trimming removed 2 bases from V and 2 bases from J; junction bases left unmatched: 9. The CDR3 is 17 amino acids. The germline gives CDR1 SGHVS, CDR2 FNYEAQ. The CDR3 DNA follows: TGTGCCAGCAGCTTACACCCTAGCGGGGACACGCAAGAGACCCAGTACTTC. It yields the protein CASSLHPSGDTQETQYF.

Comment on this clone: The same CDR3 also results from other DNA sequences found in this sample. V and J are TRBV27 and TRBJ2-7; no clear D gene. The CDR3 consists of 13 residues. V was trimmed by 3 bases and J by 2 bases, leaving 8 bases between them. Germline-derived CDR1 and CDR2 are MNHEY and SMNVEV (reference sequence). The CDR3 loop is CASSFGQAYEQYF. CDR3 nucleotide sequence: TGTGCCAGCAGTTTTGGTCAGGCCTACGAGCAGTACTTC.

The chain has TRBV19 and TRBJ2-7; no firm D call. Germline loops: CDR1 LNHDA, CDR2 SQIVND (reference sequence). The V end lost 0 bases, the J end lost 5 bases, and 11 bases lay between the germline ends. This CDR3 has 14 residues. CDR3 DNA sequence: TGTGCCAGTAGTATAGATACGGAAATAGACGAGCAGTACTTC. It yields the protein CASSIDTEIDEQYF.

The rearrangement links TRBV2 to TRBJ2-6; D ambiguous. V was cut by 11 bases and J by 2 bases, with 13 bases left in between. Germline V lookup: CDR1 SNHLY, CDR2 FYNNEI. This CDR3 contains 14 residues. CDR3 nucleotides: TGTGCCTCCGAGGATACAGCTGGGGCCAACGTCCTGACTTTC. It specifies CASEDTAGANVLTF.

V and J are TRBV18 and TRBJ2-1; D gene uncertain. There are 17 residues in the CDR3. V lost 5 bases to trimming and J lost 1 base, with 18 bases between them. Germline-derived CDR1 and CDR2 are KGHSH and LQKENI. The CDR3, as DNA: TGTGCCAGCTCATTCAGCAAACTACCCGGATCCTACAATGAGCAGTTCTTC. Translation: CASSFSKLPGSYNEQFF. Full variable domain (rest looked up from reference TRBV18 and TRBJ2-1): NAGVMQNPRHLVRRRGQEARLRCSPMKGHSHVYWYRQLPEEGLKFMVYLQKENIIDESGMPKERFSAEFPKEGPSILRIQQVVRGDSAAYFCASSFSKLPGSYNEQFFGPGTRLTVL.

The rearrangement uses TRBV7-9 and TRBJ2-1; D is perhaps TRBD1 (6 bases). The CDR3 contains 13 residues. Germline values: CDR1 SEHNR, CDR2 FQNEAQ (reference sequence). Between the trimmed V and J ends, which lost 3 bases and 4 bases, there was a span of 7 bases. The CDR3 here is CASSFTGYNEQFF. CDR3 bases: TGTGCCAGCAGCTTTACAGGGTACAATGAGCAGTTCTTC.

The J gene is TRBJ2-7, the V gene TRBV5-4, with 9 bases aligning to TRBD1. V dropped 0 bases and J dropped 2; count of bases not matched to a gene: 3. Per the germline V gene, CDR1 is SGHNT and CDR2 is YYREEE (reference sequence). The CDR3 length is 15 residues. Here the CDR3 reads CASSLGQGGTYEQYF. In nucleotides, the CDR3 is TGTGCCAGCAGCTTGGGACAGGGGGGGACCTACGAGCAGTACTTC.

This chain links TRBV6-4 with TRBJ2-5; D assignment may be TRBD1 or TRBD2 (5 bases each). V was clipped by 2 bases and J by 5 bases, with 21 bases between them. The CDR3 is 17 amino acids. Germline-derived CDR1 and CDR2 are MRHNA and SNTAGT. The CDR3 spells CASSDARDQGRRETQYF. The CDR3 region has the DNA TGTGCCAGCAGTGACGCCCGGGACCAAGGGCGCCGGGAGACCCAGTACTTC.

V and J are TRBV29-1 and TRBJ1-5; possible D gene TRBD1, 6 bases. V lost 4 bases and J lost 3, with 31 bases in between. The CDR3 runs to 20 residues. Germline CDR1 SQVTM, CDR2 ANQGSEA. CDR3 in amino acids: CSVVGDISGGPHNYNQPQHF. For the CDR3, the DNA is TGCAGCGTTGTGGGGGATATCAGTGGGGGGCCCCATAATTACAATCAGCCCCAGCATTTT.

This clone showed up just a few times. This sequence joins TRBV28 and TRBJ2-7; D possibly matches TRBD1 or TRBD2 (5 bases each). The CDR3 runs to 15 residues. The germline V gene has CDR1 MDHEN and CDR2 SYDVKM. V was trimmed by 4 bases and J by 2 bases, leaving 15 bases between them. CDR3: CASSSTRDPTYEQYF. DNA of the CDR3: TGTGCCAGCAGTTCGACCCGGGACCCGACCTACGAGCAGTACTTC.

The rearrangement joins TRBV27 to TRBJ2-2; maybe TRBD1 (6 bases). CDR3 length: 15 residues. V lost 6 bases to trimming and J lost 4 bases, with 15 bases between them. The V gene's germline CDR1 is MNHEY and CDR2 SMNVEV (reference sequence). As DNA, the CDR3 is TGTGCCAGCAGGGGGGCCGCCTCGACCACCGGGGAGCTGTTTTTT. This codes for CASRGAASTTGELFF.

This sequence joins TRBV2 and TRBJ1-5; the D is unclear. The CDR3 covers 13 residues. Per germline, CDR1 SNHLY and CDR2 FYNNEI. V was trimmed by 4 bases and J by 4 bases, leaving 8 bases between them. CDR3: CASSAGNNQPQHF. For the CDR3, the DNA is TGTGCCAGCAGTGCTGGCAATAATCAGCCCCAGCATTTT.

The chain links TRBV5-5 to TRBJ1-1; perhaps TRBD1 as D (6 bases). Per germline, CDR1 SGHKS and CDR2 YYEKEE (reference sequence). The length of the CDR3 is 14 residues. V lost 0 bases and J 0 bases, leaving 6 bases between the germline ends. The DNA for the CDR3 is TGTGCCAGCAGCTTGGGGGACATGAACACTGAAGCTTTCTTT. Its translation: CASSLGDMNTEAFF.

The CDR3: CAWNPSPSYEQYF. Here the CDR3 DNA reads TGTGCCTGGAACCCCAGTCCCTCCTACGAGCAGTACTTC. The chain couples TRBV30 to TRBJ2-7; D gene unclear. Trimming removed 4 bases at V and 0 bases at J, with 10 bases between. Germline V lookup: CDR1 GTSNPN, CDR2 SVGIG (reference sequence). CDR3 size: 13 residues. Combining the CDR3 with reference TRBV30 and TRBJ2-7 gives the whole variable domain SQTIHQWPATLVQPVGSPLSLECTVEGTSNPNLYWYRQAAGRGLQLLFYSVGIGQISSEVPQNLSASRPQDRQFILSSKKLLLSDSGFYLCAWNPSPSYEQYFGPGTRLTVT.

This clone was seen only a few times. The chain links TRBV4-1 to TRBJ1-1, with D perhaps matching TRBD1 (6 bases). Trimming removed 3 bases at V and 5 bases at J, with 10 bases between. Germline CDR1 and CDR2: MGHRA and YSYEKL. CDR3 size: 13 residues. The DNA of the CDR3 is TGCGCCAGCAGCCATATCACAGGGACTGAAGCTTTCTTT. The encoded protein is CASSHITGTEAFF.

V usage is TRBV28 and J usage is TRBJ1-6, with D unclear. Germline assignment: CDR1 MDHEN and CDR2 SYDVKM. Between the trimmed V and J ends, which lost 7 bases and 9 bases, there was a span of 16 bases. CDR3 length equals 14 residues. CDR3 in DNA: TGTGCCAGCACCCCGGACGATGAATTTTCACCCCTCCACTTT. This codes for CASTPDDEFSPLHF.

The V and J genes are TRBV7-9 and TRBJ2-7; no definite D call. CDR3 size: 14 residues. V was trimmed by 2 bases and J by 1 base, leaving 9 bases between them. Looked up from germline, CDR1 is SEHNR and CDR2 is FQNEAQ (reference sequence). The CDR3 protein is CASSLMPGSYEQYF. CDR3 coding DNA: TGTGCCAGCAGCTTAATGCCAGGATCCTACGAGCAGTACTTC.

The rearrangement joins TRBV7-2 to TRBJ2-1; the match to TRBD1 covers 9 bases. Germline lookup yields CDR1 SGHTA and CDR2 FQGNSA. The junction had 9 bases not matched to a gene; V was cut back by 5 bases and J by 7 bases. This CDR3 comprises 15 residues. The CDR3 here is CASSIGQGRVNEQFF. The DNA of the CDR3 is TGTGCCAGCAGCATCGGACAGGGGAGGGTGAATGAGCAGTTCTTC. The full variable domain, its missing parts supplied by reference TRBV7-2 and TRBJ2-1, is GAGVSQSPSNKVTEKGKDVELRCDPISGHTALYWYRQSLGQGLEFLIYFQGNSAPDKSGLPSDRFSAERTGGSVSTLTIQRTQQEDSAVYLCASSIGQGRVNEQFFGPGTRLTVL.

V usage is TRBV9 and J usage is TRBJ2-7, with TRBD1 matching over 9 bases. Germline trimming cut 0 bases from V and 1 base from J; bases unmatched to any gene: 5. Germline assignment: CDR1 SGDLS and CDR2 YYNGEE. This CDR3 has 16 residues. CDR3 coding DNA: TGTGCCAGCAGCGTAGACCCGGACAGGGGATCCTACGAGCAGTACTTC. This translates into CASSVDPDRGSYEQYF. The full variable domain, completed using reference TRBV9 and TRBJ2-7, is DSGVTQTPKHLITATGQRVTLRCSPRSGDLSVYWYQQSLDQGLQFLIQYYNGEERAKGNILERFSAQQFPDLHSELNLSSLELGDSALYFCASSVDPDRGSYEQYFGPGTRLTVT.

The chain links TRBV27 to TRBJ2-7, with D unclear. Trimming took 2 bases from V and 2 from J, leaving 10 bases between them. CDR3 length: 14 residues. Germline V lookup: CDR1 MNHEY, CDR2 SMNVEV (reference sequence). This chain's CDR3 is CASSLGMGPYEQYF. For the CDR3, the DNA is TGTGCCAGCAGTTTAGGGATGGGCCCCTACGAGCAGTACTTC.

This chain connects TRBV19 to TRBJ2-1; D might be TRBD2 (5 bases). The germline V gene has CDR1 LNHDA and CDR2 SQIVND (reference sequence). This CDR3 spans 11 amino acids. Trimming left V 7 bases short and J 7 bases short, with 8 bases between. CDR3 protein: CASIRGNEQFF. The DNA of the CDR3 is TGTGCCAGTATCCGAGGGAATGAGCAGTTCTTC.

The CDR3 loop reads CASSIGTGNPYEQYF. CDR3 DNA: TGTGCCAGCAGTATCGGGACAGGGAATCCCTACGAGCAGTACTTC. The J gene is TRBJ2-7, the V gene TRBV6-5; 9 bases line up with TRBD1. The CDR3 has 15 amino acids. Germline V lookup: CDR1 MNHEY, CDR2 SVGAGI. With 5 bases clipped from V and 2 bases from J, the junction kept 7 bases outside the gene matches.

The chain is built from TRBV28 and TRBJ2-7; 8 nucleotides match TRBD1. V dropped 5 bases and J dropped 3; count of bases not matched to a gene: 6. The CDR3 totals 14 residues. Germline V gene sequence: CDR1 MDHEN, CDR2 SYDVKM. CDR3 in amino acids: CASSPDRENYEQYF. Written as DNA, the CDR3 is TGTGCCAGCAGTCCGGACAGGGAAAACTACGAGCAGTACTTC.

CDR3 region: CASSALAGLNYGYTF. The CDR3 DNA follows: TGTGCCAGCAGCGCGTTGGCAGGGTTGAACTATGGCTACACCTTC. This sequence joins TRBV9 and TRBJ1-2; a weak D match, TRBD1 (5 bases). The V and J ends lost 3 bases and 2 bases respectively, with 14 bases between them. Germline V lookup: CDR1 SGDLS, CDR2 YYNGEE. The CDR3 covers 15 residues.

The rearrangement links TRBV2 to TRBJ2-7, with D tentatively TRBD1 (5 bases). CDR3 size: 14 residues. With 3 bases removed from V and 0 bases from J, the gap between germline ends came to 9 bases. Germline V gives CDR1 SNHLY, CDR2 FYNNEI. The CDR3 nucleotides read TGTGCCAGCAGTGATCAGGGTATCTCCTACGAGCAGTACTTC. Protein product: CASSDQGISYEQYF. The variable domain in full, with the rest retrieved from reference TRBV2 and TRBJ2-7, is EPEVTQTPSHQVTQMGQEVILRCVPISNHLYFYWYRQILGQKVEFLVSFYNNEISEKSEIFDDQFSVERPDGSNFTLKIRSTKLEDSAMYFCASSDQGISYEQYFGPGTRLTVT.

The CDR3 loop is CSVEGSPMGRLYNEQFF. The CDR3 DNA sequence: TGCAGCGTTGAGGGCAGCCCAATGGGGAGGTTATATAATGAGCAGTTCTTC. The J gene is TRBJ2-1, the V gene TRBV29-1; TRBD2 is a possible D gene (6 bases). The germline V gene has CDR1 SQVTM and CDR2 ANQGSEA. The CDR3 covers 17 residues. The V end was cut by 3 bases, the J end by 7 bases, with 25 bases between.

This sequence joins TRBV7-9 and TRBJ2-1, with 7 bases matching TRBD2. Germline CDR1 and CDR2: SEHNR and FQNEAQ (reference sequence). V was clipped by 1 base and J by 3 bases; unmatched bases: 15. The CDR3 is 19 residues long. The CDR3 nucleotides are TGTGCCAGCAGCTTAGGGTTGGGCTACGGGACTACGGGCTACAATGAGCAGTTCTTC. Encoded protein: CASSLGLGYGTTGYNEQFF.